Listed below are T cell receptor beta chains from one sample, sequenced in a study of T cells in Graves' hyperthyroidism and ophthalmopathy. MiXCR, applied by TCRdb to the multiplex PCR reads, yields one record per CDR3 protein. Among about 200,000 distinct CDR3 sequences, around 16% were seen once, and the ten largest hold around 47%. Specimen: blood. The receptors shown here come from a man aged 35-49 years with Graves' hyperthyroidism. The CDR3 runs from the conserved cysteine through the conserved F or W. D genes are given only for firm matches. Not every row has a clone size; where given, it reads once, few, many or a size class.

-	TRBV4-3	TRBJ2-4	TRBD1	TGCGCCAGCAGCCAAGAATTACAGGGGCACATTCAGTACTTC	CASSQELQGHIQYF
few	TRBV7-9	TRBJ2-2	-	TGTGCCAGCAGCTTAGTTCCCCACTCGGGGGCCGGGGAGCTGTTTTTT	CASSLVPHSGAGELFF
-	TRBV6-1	TRBJ2-7	-	TGTGCCAGCTTTGACGGGACATCCTACGAGCAGTACTTC	CASFDGTSYEQYF
many	TRBV30	TRBJ1-6	-	TGTGCCTGGAGTGACGAACAGCCAGATAATTCACCCCTCCACTTT	CAWSDEQPDNSPLHF
many	TRBV4-2	TRBJ2-3	-	TGTGCCAGCAGCTTTCCATCAGATACGCAGTATTTT	CASSFPSDTQYF
many	TRBV11-3	TRBJ2-1	TRBD1	TGTGCCAGCAGCCCGCGAGGGGGCCTTTCGCCCTACAATGAGCAGTTCTTC	CASSPRGGLSPYNEQFF
many	TRBV18	TRBJ2-5	-	TGTGCCAGCTCACCACTGGGGAGGGAGACCCAGTACTTC	CASSPLGRETQYF
many	TRBV5-8	TRBJ2-5	-	TGTGCCAGCAGCAGGGACGGAGGGAGAGAGACCCAGTACTTC	CASSRDGGRETQYF
many	TRBV28	TRBJ1-4	-	TGTGCCAGCAGGCCCGCGGGGCGCAATGAAAAACTGTTTTTT	CASRPAGRNEKLFF
-	TRBV29-1	TRBJ1-2	-	TGCAGCGCGGACACCACTAACTATGGCTACACCTTC	CSADTTNYGYTF
many	TRBV20-1	TRBJ1-1	-	TGCAGTGCTGAGGGGGGTAGGATGAACACTGAAGCTTTCTTT	CSAEGGRMNTEAFF
few	TRBV6-1	TRBJ2-2	TRBD1	TGTGCCAGCAGTGAACCAGGACAGGGGGCCGGGGAGCTGTTTTTT	CASSEPGQGAGELFF
-	TRBV7-2	TRBJ2-2	-	TGTGCCAGCAGCTTGGGGTTTGGCGGTGGGAACACCGGGGAGCTGTTTTTT	CASSLGFGGGNTGELFF
many	TRBV2	TRBJ2-3	-	TGTGCCAGCAGTGTAGATTACACTAGCACAGATACGCAGTATTTT	CASSVDYTSTDTQYF
few	TRBV28	TRBJ1-5	-	TGTGCCAGCAGTTCCGGCCAAGGGCGGGCGTTACGCAATCAGCCCCAGCATTTT	CASSSGQGRALRNQPQHF
-	TRBV29-1	TRBJ1-1	-	TGCAGCGTTGACAGGCCCTTTCTTAAGCCCTGGGGTTTCTTT	CSVDRPFLKPWGFF
few	TRBV4-3	TRBJ1-6	-	TGCGCCAGCAGCCAAGGAAGGGGCAATTCACCCCTCCACTTT	CASSQGRGNSPLHF
-	TRBV4-2	TRBJ2-7	TRBD1	TGTGCCAGCAGCCCAGGACAGGGGGCAAGTGAGCAGTACTTC	CASSPGQGASEQYF
many	TRBV20-1	TRBJ1-5	-	TGCAGTGCCAAAGGGGACGATAGCAATCAGCCCCAGCATTTT	CSAKGDDSNQPQHF
-	TRBV6-2/TRBV6-3	TRBJ2-7	TRBD2	TGTGCCAGCAGTCCCAACAGCGGGGGCCTCTACGAGCAGTACTTC	CASSPNSGGLYEQYF
few	TRBV30	TRBJ2-2	TRBD2	TGTGCCTGGAGTGTATTGGGACTAGCGGGGGGCGAGAACACCGGGGAGCTGTTTTTT	CAWSVLGLAGGENTGELFF
many	TRBV7-9	TRBJ2-1	TRBD2	TGTGCCAGCAGCCCTCGGGGGGGAGCCTACAATGAGCAGTTCTTC	CASSPRGGAYNEQFF
-	TRBV10-3	TRBJ1-2	TRBD1	TGTGCCATCAGTGGCGACAGGGTAATTAACTATGGCTACACCTTC	CAISGDRVINYGYTF
-	TRBV7-9	TRBJ2-6	-	TGTGCCAGCAGCTTAGTTGGCAGGGCTGGGGCCAACGTCCTAACTTTC	CASSLVGRAGANVLTF
few	TRBV3-1	TRBJ2-2	-	TGTGCCAGCAGCCGGGACCGATCAAGGGAGCTGTTTTTT	CASSRDRSRELFF
many	TRBV2	TRBJ1-1	TRBD1	TGTGCCAGCGATGGACAGGGGAGCACTGAAGCTTTCTTT	CASDGQGSTEAFF
many	TRBV27	TRBJ2-3	-	TGTGCCAGCAGCCCCCGGACAGATACGCAGTATTTT	CASSPRTDTQYF
many	TRBV20-1	TRBJ1-1	-	TGCAGTGCTAGAGATGAGCACACATTGGGGACTGAAGCTTTCTTT	CSARDEHTLGTEAFF
-	TRBV7-9	TRBJ1-3	-	TGTGCCAGCAGCTTAGCCTTTGGGGCGGGCGGAAACACCATATATTTT	CASSLAFGAGGNTIYF
-	TRBV6-1	TRBJ2-5	-	TGTGCCAGCAGTGAAGGGCCGGCAGGCTCTGGGGTGGACTTC	CASSEGPAGSGVDF
many	TRBV30	TRBJ2-2	-	TGTGCCTGGAGTGTAGAATACACCGGGGAGCTGTTTTTT	CAWSVEYTGELFF
many	TRBV7-2	TRBJ2-3	TRBD2	TGTGCCAGCAGCGACAAGGCTAGCGGGGGAACAGATACGCAGTATTTT	CASSDKASGGTDTQYF
-	TRBV25-1	TRBJ1-5	-	TGTGCCAGCAGTGACCCGGGGGCGGGCAATCAGCCCCAGCATTTT	CASSDPGAGNQPQHF
-	TRBV9	TRBJ1-6	TRBD1	TGTGCCAGCAGCGCAGAAGGGGGCAAGGCTAATCCACCCCTCCACTTT	CASSAEGGKANPPLHF
many	TRBV11-2	TRBJ2-7	-	TGTGCCAGCAGCTTTTTACAGGACACCTACTACGAGCAGTACTTC	CASSFLQDTYYEQYF
many	TRBV7-2	TRBJ1-1	TRBD1	TGTGCCAGCAGCTTAGCGCAGGGGGGGCGTGAAGCTTTCTTT	CASSLAQGGREAFF
many	TRBV3-1	TRBJ2-5	-	TGTGCCAGCAGCCACCGACAGGAGACCCAGTACTTC	CASSHRQETQYF
-	TRBV4-1	TRBJ2-7	-	TGCGCCAGCAGCCAAAAAAAGACAGCTACCTACGAGCAGTACTTC	CASSQKKTATYEQYF
many	TRBV5-5	TRBJ1-1	-	TGTGCCAGCAGCACGGACGGTGAAGCTTTCTTT	CASSTDGEAFF
few	TRBV12-3/TRBV12-4	TRBJ2-5	TRBD2	TGTGCCAGCACTCCTGGGGCTAGCGGGGCCATCCCGGGGGAGACCCAGTACTTC	CASTPGASGAIPGETQYF
many	TRBV19	TRBJ2-3	TRBD1	TGTGCCAGTAGTCCATTGGGACAGCGCACAGATACGCAGTATTTT	CASSPLGQRTDTQYF
many	TRBV27	TRBJ2-5	-	TGTGCCAGCGGCCTGGACAGCCGTGGGGAGACCCAGTACTTC	CASGLDSRGETQYF
-	TRBV3-1	TRBJ1-4	-	TGTGCCAGCAGCCAAACAGGACCGAGCGACACGGGTGAAAAACTGTTTTTT	CASSQTGPSDTGEKLFF
few	TRBV4-3	TRBJ2-5	-	TGCGCCAGCAGCCGGGACTTGGCGGGGGAGACCCAGTACTTC	CASSRDLAGETQYF
many	TRBV29-1	TRBJ2-7	-	TGCAGCGTTGCCAAACAGGTTAGCTCCTACGAGCAGTACTTC	CSVAKQVSSYEQYF
once	TRBV27	TRBJ2-2	TRBD2	TGTGCCAGCAGTCGACTAGCGGTCGGCCCCGGGGAGCTGTTTTTT	CASSRLAVGPGELFF
many	TRBV30	TRBJ2-2	-	TGTGCCTGGAGTGTTGGCCTTGCGAACACCGGGGAGCTGTTTTTT	CAWSVGLANTGELFF
many	TRBV2	TRBJ2-5	-	TGTGCCAGCAGAGAGGGGCCAGACCGGGGGACCCAGTACTTC	CASREGPDRGTQYF
many	TRBV15	TRBJ2-5	TRBD1	TGTGCCACCAGCCGATGGGACAGGGGGGAGACCCAGTACTTC	CATSRWDRGETQYF